This passage covers 31 T cell receptor beta chains from one sample sequenced in a study of T cell responses to AZD1222 COVID-19 vaccine. Data came from immunoSEQ multiplex PCR; TCRdb stores just in-frame clones and leaves some out. The repertoire includes 96,000 or so clones, roughly nine tenths of them detected once, and roughly 24% sits in the top ten. The sample was peripheral blood, taken on day 0 of AZD1222 vaccination. These receptor sequences come from an adult in good health.

There are a few counts of this clone. The chain carries TRBV5-1 and TRBJ1-4; 8 bases are a match to TRBD1. The trim removed 2 bases at V and 7 bases at J, leaving 4 bases unmatched. Germline lookup yields CDR1 SGHRS and CDR2 YFSETQ. This CDR3 comprises 14 residues. CDR3 coding DNA: TGCGCCAGCAGCTTTGGACAGGGAGGTGAAAAACTGTTTTTT. Protein product: CASSFGQGGEKLFF.

The chain joins TRBV6-5 to TRBJ2-5; TRBD1 matches at 8 bases. This CDR3 has 12 residues. The trim removed 8 bases at V and 5 bases at J, leaving 4 bases unmatched. CDR1 is MNHEY, CDR2 SVGAGI, per germline. The CDR3 protein is CASGQGLETQYF. The CDR3 DNA reads as TGTGCCAGCGGACAGGGTTTGGAGACCCAGTACTTC.

The chain joins TRBV6-6 to TRBJ2-1; the D gene is possibly TRBD2 (6 bases). The CDR3 covers 16 residues. Germline CDR1 MNHNY, CDR2 SVGAGI (reference sequence). V lost 8 bases, J lost 7 bases, and 24 bases lay in between. CDR3 protein: CASGGGSSPSVNEQFF. DNA of the CDR3: TGTGCCAGCGGGGGAGGTAGCTCGCCTTCAGTGAATGAGCAGTTCTTC.

The chain is built from TRBV15 and TRBJ2-5; D is unclear. The CDR3 is 14 residues long. CDR1 LNHNV and CDR2 YYDKDF come from the germline V gene (reference sequence). V gave up 5 bases and J gave up 2 bases, with 12 bases separating them. CDR3 sequence: CATSGRNPQETQYF. The CDR3 coding sequence is TGTGCCACCAGCGGTAGGAACCCACAAGAGACCCAGTACTTC.

The chain combines TRBV19 with TRBJ2-2; either TRBD1 or TRBD2 may supply D (6 bases each). The germline V and J ends were trimmed by 9 bases and 0 bases, with 17 bases remaining between them. The CDR3 extends over 16 amino acids. The germline V gene encodes CDR1 LNHDA and CDR2 SQIVND (reference sequence). CDR3 amino acids: CASRPGDSTNTGELFF. CDR3 DNA sequence: TGTGCCAGCCGACCAGGGGACTCCACGAACACCGGGGAGCTGTTTTTT.

This chain uses TRBV6-1 with TRBJ2-5; a possible D gene is TRBD1 (5 bases). This CDR3 spans 14 amino acids. Per the germline V gene, CDR1 is MNHNS and CDR2 is SASEGT. V was trimmed by 1 base and J by 2 bases, leaving 8 bases between them. For the CDR3, the DNA is TGTGCCAGCAGTGAAGTCAGGGATCAAGAGACCCAGTACTTC. This gives the protein CASSEVRDQETQYF.

This clone has only a few counts. V gene TRBV7-2 combines with J gene TRBJ1-6; possible D gene TRBD1, 5 bases. The CDR3 contains 15 residues. Germline V CDR1 and CDR2: SGHTA, FQGNSA. V was cut by 1 base and J by 10 bases, with 14 bases left in between. CDR3 coding DNA: TGTGCCAGCAGCTTAGTGGGGGGGTCGGGATCACCCCTCCACTTT. Translation: CASSLVGGSGSPLHF. The whole variable domain, filled in from reference TRBV7-2 and TRBJ1-6, reads GAGVSQSPSNKVTEKGKDVELRCDPISGHTALYWYRQSLGQGLEFLIYFQGNSAPDKSGLPSDRFSAERTGGSVSTLTIQRTQQEDSAVYLCASSLVGGSGSPLHFGNGTRLTVT.

This clone turned up a few times. The chain joins TRBV2 to TRBJ2-7; 7 bases are shared with TRBD2. There are 15 residues in the CDR3. Trimming at V came to 0 bases and at J to 6 bases, leaving 8 bases not matched to a gene. The V gene's germline CDR1 is SNHLY and CDR2 FYNNEI. CDR3 sequence (DNA): TGTGCCAGCAGTGAAGCGCTCGCTAGCGGATCCGAGCAGTACTTC. This sequence encodes CASSEALASGSEQYF.

The chain combines TRBV7-6 with TRBJ2-5; TRBD2 matches 11 bases. The CDR3 runs 16 residues. Per germline, CDR1 SGHVS and CDR2 FNYEAQ. The junction had 13 bases not matched to a gene; V was cut back by 5 bases and J by 8 bases. The CDR3 coding sequence is TGTGCCAGCAGCGCTCGTCCGGGACTAGCGGAAGGAACCCAGTACTTC. Its translation: CASSARPGLAEGTQYF.

The genes are TRBV5-1 and TRBJ2-1; TRBD1 or TRBD2 may be the D gene (5 bases each). CDR1 and CDR2 (germline): SGHRS, YFSETQ. The CDR3 is 15 amino acids. V lost 0 bases and J lost 0, with 7 bases in between. The CDR3 region is CASSLVGDSYNEQFF. CDR3 nucleotide sequence: TGCGCCAGCAGCTTGGTGGGGGACTCCTACAATGAGCAGTTCTTC.

V usage is TRBV14 and J usage is TRBJ2-3, with a tentative D call TRBD1 (6 bases). Trimming left V 4 bases short and J 3 bases short, with 14 bases between. Germline-derived CDR1 and CDR2 are SGHDN and FVKESK. This CDR3 contains 15 residues. CDR3: CASSPGDLVTDTQYF. The DNA for the CDR3 is TGTGCCAGCAGCCCAGGGGATTTGGTTACAGATACGCAGTATTTT.

The V call is TRBV6-1, the J call TRBJ1-3; D uncertain. Germline values: CDR1 MNHNS, CDR2 SASEGT. Between the trimmed V and J ends, which lost 1 base and 4 bases, there was a span of 11 bases. This CDR3 spans 15 amino acids. The CDR3 reads CASSEGWMPGNTIYF. As DNA, the CDR3 is TGTGCCAGCAGTGAAGGGTGGATGCCGGGAAACACCATATATTTT.

In its sample, this clone was seen once. The chain uses TRBV9 and TRBJ1-1, with D perhaps TRBD1 (6 bases). V dropped 3 bases and J dropped 6 bases, with 12 bases sitting between them. The CDR3 length is 13 residues. CDR1 is SGDLS and CDR2 is YYNGEE in the germline V gene. CDR3 nucleotide sequence: TGTGCCAGCAGCGCAGGGGATGTGGCTGAAGCTTTCTTT. Protein sequence: CASSAGDVAEAFF.

To note about this clone: One end of the junction varies from germline; a read error may be responsible. The gene calls are TRBV7-7 and TRBJ2-5; D might be TRBD2 (5 bases). Germline lookup yields CDR1 SSHAT and CDR2 FNYEAQ (reference sequence). The CDR3 covers 13 residues. The CDR3 sequence is CASSLREQETQYF. The CDR3 DNA sequence: TGTGCTAGCAGCTTGAGGGAGCAAGAGACCCAGTACTTC.

The rearrangement uses TRBV24-1 and TRBJ2-1, with TRBD2 matching over 7 bases. This CDR3 spans 17 amino acids. The V gene end was trimmed by 0 bases and the J gene end by 6 bases; junction bases not matched to a gene: 10. Looked up from germline, CDR1 is KGHDR and CDR2 is SFDVKD. CDR3 region: CATSDLRAGVDGNEQFF. The CDR3 nucleotides read TGTGCCACCAGTGATTTGAGGGCGGGAGTAGATGGCAATGAGCAGTTCTTC.

The rearrangement links TRBV4-3 to TRBJ2-5, with 8 bases lining up with TRBD2. Trimming cost V 4 bases and J 3 bases; bases outside gene matches: 10. This CDR3 has 16 amino acids. The germline V gene has CDR1 LGHNA and CDR2 YSLEER. The CDR3 bases are TGCGCCAGCAGCCGCCAAACTAGCGGAGGGGAAGAGACCCAGTACTTC. Protein sequence: CASSRQTSGGEETQYF.

The V gene is TRBV11-3, the J gene TRBJ2-7; 8 bases agree with TRBD1. Per the germline V gene, CDR1 is SGHNT and CDR2 is YENEEA. With 0 bases clipped from V and 2 bases from J, the junction kept 0 bases outside the gene matches. The CDR3 is 14 amino acids. The CDR3 nucleotides are TGTGCCAGCAGCTTAGAGACAGGGGCCTACGAGCAGTACTTC. This encodes CASSLETGAYEQYF.

The chain couples TRBV9 to TRBJ2-7; possibly TRBD2 for D (6 bases). Germline V gene sequence: CDR1 SGDLS, CDR2 YYNGEE. The germline V and J ends were trimmed by 0 bases and 1 base, with 14 bases remaining between them. The CDR3 runs to 16 residues. CDR3 in DNA: TGTGCCAGCAGCGTAGCCCGGGACGGGGGTTCCTACGAGCAGTACTTC. This gives the protein CASSVARDGGSYEQYF.

J is TRBJ2-7 and V is TRBV9; the D gene is possibly TRBD1 (5 bases). This CDR3 spans 12 amino acids. Germline values: CDR1 SGDLS, CDR2 YYNGEE. V was pared by 4 bases and J by 3 bases, with 8 bases between. CDR3 sequence: CASSPQGYEQYF. In DNA form, the CDR3 reads TGTGCCAGCAGCCCTCAGGGCTACGAGCAGTACTTC.

V gene TRBV2 combines with J gene TRBJ2-2; D may be TRBD2 (6 bases). Germline V gives CDR1 SNHLY, CDR2 FYNNEI. The length of the CDR3 is 14 residues. Trimming cost V 8 bases and J 3 bases, with 13 bases left between them. This CDR3 reads CASAGPGDTGELFF. The CDR3 DNA sequence: TGTGCCAGCGCTGGGCCGGGAGACACCGGGGAGCTGTTTTTT.

This clone has a handful of counts. CDR3 protein: CASSLRQGTGELFF. The CDR3 DNA reads TGTGCCAGCAGCTTAAGGCAAGGCACCGGGGAGCTGTTTTTT. This chain connects TRBV7-9 to TRBJ2-2; D not certain. Germline-derived CDR1 and CDR2 are SEHNR and FQNEAQ (reference sequence). The V end was cut by 2 bases, the J end by 4 bases, with 8 bases between. The CDR3 is 14 amino acids.

The chain links TRBV5-1 to TRBJ2-7; 10 bases line up with TRBD2. Germline CDR1 is SGHRS and CDR2 is YFSETQ. J gave up 6 bases and V 9 bases, and 12 bases lay outside the gene matches. This CDR3 region has 14 residues. The chain's CDR3 is CATRPSGSNGEQYF. CDR3 DNA: TGCGCCACCAGGCCTAGCGGGAGTAACGGCGAGCAGTACTTC.

This clone was counted once. The chain is built from TRBV19 and TRBJ1-5; 11 bases are a match to TRBD1. With V trimmed by 4 bases and J by 4 bases, 6 bases remained unmatched. The germline gives CDR1 LNHDA, CDR2 SQIVND (reference sequence). The CDR3 covers 16 residues. The CDR3 nucleotides read TGTGCCAGTAGTAGCAGGGACAGGGGGAGGAATCAGCCCCAGCATTTT. It encodes CASSSRDRGRNQPQHF.

This clone was seen only once. This chain connects TRBV19 to TRBJ2-1, with D perhaps assigned TRBD1 or TRBD2 (9 bases each). Per germline, CDR1 LNHDA and CDR2 SQIVND (reference sequence). The CDR3 length is 17 residues. Trimming took off 3 bases at V and 8 bases at J, with 23 bases between the two ends. The CDR3 DNA follows: TGTGCCAGTAGTATGAGGGGACAGGGACTAGCCCGGGATGAGCAGTTCTTC. Protein sequence: CASSMRGQGLARDEQFF.

J is TRBJ2-3 and V is TRBV5-1; D unclear. Looked up from germline, CDR1 is SGHRS and CDR2 is YFSETQ. The V and J ends lost 0 bases and 5 bases respectively, with 10 bases between them. This CDR3 has 14 amino acids. CDR3 bases: TGCGCCAGCAGCTTGGCCTGGGTGAAAGATACGCAGTATTTT. Protein: CASSLAWVKDTQYF.

This clone has just a few counts. This chain joins TRBV5-4 and TRBJ2-1, with unresolved D. The CDR3 is 11 residues long. Between the trimmed V and J ends, which lost 4 bases and 7 bases, there was a span of 6 bases. The germline CDR1 and CDR2 sequences are SGHNT and YYREEE (reference sequence). The CDR3 sequence: CASSELNEQFF. The CDR3 nucleotides read TGTGCCAGCAGCGAACTAAATGAGCAGTTCTTC.

The J gene is TRBJ1-2, the V gene TRBV7-8; D remains unclear. The CDR3 totals 13 residues. Trimming shortened V by 5 bases and J by 7 bases, and 14 bases separated the two germline ends. The germline CDR1 and CDR2 sequences are SGHVS and FQNEAQ. CDR3 loop: CASSVDELSGYTF. Written as DNA, the CDR3 is TGTGCCAGCAGCGTCGACGAGTTGAGTGGCTACACCTTC.

This clone was seen only once. The CDR3 DNA is TGTGCCAGCAGCCAAGATTGGGCGGGGGAGGGAGAGACCCAGTACTTC. Protein product: CASSQDWAGEGETQYF. The chain recombines TRBV4-2 with TRBJ2-5; TRBD2 agrees at 7 bases. The CDR3 covers 16 residues. Germline trimming cut 0 bases from V and 4 bases from J; bases unmatched to any gene: 8. Germline CDR1 is LGHNA and CDR2 is YNFKEQ.

This clone was counted a single time. The V gene is TRBV6-4, the J gene TRBJ2-5, with D maybe TRBD1 (5 bases). The CDR3 sequence is 14 residues long. Trimming stripped 3 bases from V and 4 bases from J, with 12 bases between. Germline lookup yields CDR1 MRHNA and CDR2 SNTAGT. The CDR3 reads CASSEQPQGETQYF. The DNA of the CDR3 is TGTGCCAGCAGTGAGCAACCCCAGGGAGAGACCCAGTACTTC.

The chain couples TRBV7-3 to TRBJ2-2; TRBD1 might be the D (6 bases). The germline CDR1 and CDR2 sequences are SGHTA and FQGTGA. CDR3 length equals 13 residues. The V gene lost 4 bases and the J gene lost 6 bases, with 9 bases spanning the gap. The DNA of the CDR3 is TGTGCCAGCAGCTCCGGACAGCCCGGGGAGCTGTTTTTT. As protein: CASSSGQPGELFF. Based on the CDR3 plus reference TRBV7-3 and TRBJ2-2, the full variable domain is GAGVSQTPSNKVTEKGKYVELRCDPISGHTALYWYRQSLGQGPEFLIYFQGTGAADDSGLPNDRFFAVRPEGSVSTLKIQRTERGDSAVYLCASSSGQPGELFFGEGSRLTVL.

The rearrangement joins TRBV27 to TRBJ2-2, with D perhaps matching TRBD2 (6 bases). This CDR3 spans 15 amino acids. Germline lookup yields CDR1 MNHEY and CDR2 SMNVEV (reference sequence). V was pared by 2 bases and J by 5 bases, with 12 bases between. CDR3 sequence reads: CASSLGGRWTGELFF. The CDR3 nucleotides are TGTGCCAGCAGTTTAGGAGGGCGCTGGACCGGGGAGCTGTTTTTT.